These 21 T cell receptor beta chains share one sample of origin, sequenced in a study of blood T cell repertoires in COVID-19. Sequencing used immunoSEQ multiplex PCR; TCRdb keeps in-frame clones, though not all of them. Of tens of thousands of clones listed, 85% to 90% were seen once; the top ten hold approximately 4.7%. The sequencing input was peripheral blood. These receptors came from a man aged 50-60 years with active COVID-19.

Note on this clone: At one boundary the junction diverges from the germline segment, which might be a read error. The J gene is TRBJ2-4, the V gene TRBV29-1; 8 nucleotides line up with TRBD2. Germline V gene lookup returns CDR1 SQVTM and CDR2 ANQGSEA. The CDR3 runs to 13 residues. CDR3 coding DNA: TGCAGCGTCGAAGGCGGGAGGCAAAACATTCAGTACTTC. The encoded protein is CSVEGGRQNIQYF.

The CDR3 nucleotides are TGTGCCAGCGCGACGATCAGGAATGAGCAGTTCTTC. This gives the protein CASATIRNEQFF. The genes are TRBV2 and TRBJ2-1; no clear D. The germline V gene encodes CDR1 SNHLY and CDR2 FYNNEI. The CDR3 consists of 12 residues. V lost 8 bases to trimming and J lost 7 bases, with 12 bases between them. Full variable domain (outside the CDR3, taken from reference TRBV2 and TRBJ2-1): EPEVTQTPSHQVTQMGQEVILRCVPISNHLYFYWYRQILGQKVEFLVSFYNNEISEKSEIFDDQFSVERPDGSNFTLKIRSTKLEDSAMYFCASATIRNEQFFGPGTRLTVL.

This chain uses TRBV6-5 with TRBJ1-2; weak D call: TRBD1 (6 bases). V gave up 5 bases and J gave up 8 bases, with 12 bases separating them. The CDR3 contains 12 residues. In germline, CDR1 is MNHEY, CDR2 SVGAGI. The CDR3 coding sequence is TGTGCCAGCAGTCCCGCGACAGGAGGCTACACCTTC. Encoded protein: CASSPATGGYTF.

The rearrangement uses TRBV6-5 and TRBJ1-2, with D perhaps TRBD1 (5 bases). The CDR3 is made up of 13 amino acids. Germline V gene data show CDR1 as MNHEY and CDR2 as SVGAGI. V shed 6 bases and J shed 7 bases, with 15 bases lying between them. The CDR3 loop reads CASRSPQGFGYTF. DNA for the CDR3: TGTGCCAGCAGATCTCCTCAGGGATTTGGCTACACCTTC.

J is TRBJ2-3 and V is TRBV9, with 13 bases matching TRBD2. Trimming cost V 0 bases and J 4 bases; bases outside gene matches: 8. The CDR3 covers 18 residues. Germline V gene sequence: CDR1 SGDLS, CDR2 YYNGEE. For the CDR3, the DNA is TGTGCCAGCAGCGTAGCCACTAGCGGGGGGGCCGGTGCAGATACGCAGTATTTT. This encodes CASSVATSGGAGADTQYF.

CDR3 DNA: TGTGCCAGCAGTTTATTACCTAGCGGAAAATACGAGCAGTACTTC. This codes for CASSLLPSGKYEQYF. The chain uses TRBV27 and TRBJ2-7; 7 nucleotides match TRBD2. Germline V lookup: CDR1 MNHEY, CDR2 SMNVEV (reference sequence). The CDR3 spans 15 residues. After removal of 1 base from V and 4 bases from J, the junction contained 7 bases not matched to a gene.

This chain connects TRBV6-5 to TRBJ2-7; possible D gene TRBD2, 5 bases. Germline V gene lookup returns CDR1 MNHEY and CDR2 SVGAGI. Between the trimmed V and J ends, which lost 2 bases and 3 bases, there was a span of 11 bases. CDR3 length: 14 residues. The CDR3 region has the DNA TGTGCCAGCAGTTACGTAGGAGGAAACTACGAGCAGTACTTC. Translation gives CASSYVGGNYEQYF.

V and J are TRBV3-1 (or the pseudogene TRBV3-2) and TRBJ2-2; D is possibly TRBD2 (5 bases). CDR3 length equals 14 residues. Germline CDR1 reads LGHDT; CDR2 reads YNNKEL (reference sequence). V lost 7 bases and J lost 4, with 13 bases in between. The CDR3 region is CASTRGRGTGELFF. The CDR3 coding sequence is TGTGCCAGCACTCGCGGGCGAGGCACCGGGGAGCTGTTTTTT.

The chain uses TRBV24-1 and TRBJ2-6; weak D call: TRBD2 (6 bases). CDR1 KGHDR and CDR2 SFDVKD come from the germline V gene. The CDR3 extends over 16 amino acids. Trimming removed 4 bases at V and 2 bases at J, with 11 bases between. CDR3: CATSENRRAGANVLTF. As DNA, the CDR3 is TGTGCCACCAGTGAAAACCGGAGGGCTGGGGCCAACGTCCTGACTTTC.

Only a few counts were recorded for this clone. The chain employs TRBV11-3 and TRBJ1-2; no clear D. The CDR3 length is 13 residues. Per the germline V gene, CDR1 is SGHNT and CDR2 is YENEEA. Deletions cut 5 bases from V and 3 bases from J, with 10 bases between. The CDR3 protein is CASSPRRDYGYTF. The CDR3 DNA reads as TGTGCCAGCAGCCCTCGGAGGGACTATGGCTACACCTTC.

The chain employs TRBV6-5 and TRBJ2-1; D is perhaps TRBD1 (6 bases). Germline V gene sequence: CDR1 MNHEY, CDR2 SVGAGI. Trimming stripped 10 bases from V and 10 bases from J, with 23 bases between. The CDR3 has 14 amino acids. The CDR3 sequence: CAIEPGQGPEEQFF. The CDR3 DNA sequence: TGTGCCATCGAACCGGGCCAGGGGCCGGAGGAGCAGTTCTTC.

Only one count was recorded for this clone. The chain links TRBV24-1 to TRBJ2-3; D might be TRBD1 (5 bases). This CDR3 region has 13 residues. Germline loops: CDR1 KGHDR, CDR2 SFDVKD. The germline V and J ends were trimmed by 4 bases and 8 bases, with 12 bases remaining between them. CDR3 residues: CATSDRQRATQYF. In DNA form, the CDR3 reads TGTGCCACCAGTGACCGACAGAGAGCTACGCAGTATTTT.

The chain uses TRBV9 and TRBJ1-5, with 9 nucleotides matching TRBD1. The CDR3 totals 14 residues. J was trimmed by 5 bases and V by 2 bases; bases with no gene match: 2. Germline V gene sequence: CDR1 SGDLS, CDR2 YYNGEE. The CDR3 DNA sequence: TGTGCCAGCAGCGTTACAGGGGGCGATCAGCCCCAGCATTTT. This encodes CASSVTGGDQPQHF. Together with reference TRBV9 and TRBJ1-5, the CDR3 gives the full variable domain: DSGVTQTPKHLITATGQRVTLRCSPRSGDLSVYWYQQSLDQGLQFLIQYYNGEERAKGNILERFSAQQFPDLHSELNLSSLELGDSALYFCASSVTGGDQPQHFGDGTRLSIL.

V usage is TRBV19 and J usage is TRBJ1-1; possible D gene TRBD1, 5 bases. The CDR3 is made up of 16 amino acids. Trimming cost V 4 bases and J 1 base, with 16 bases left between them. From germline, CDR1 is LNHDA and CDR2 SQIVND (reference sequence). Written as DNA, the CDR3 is TGTGCCAGTAGTACTGGGACTACCGTGAGGAACACTGAAGCTTTCTTT. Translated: CASSTGTTVRNTEAFF.

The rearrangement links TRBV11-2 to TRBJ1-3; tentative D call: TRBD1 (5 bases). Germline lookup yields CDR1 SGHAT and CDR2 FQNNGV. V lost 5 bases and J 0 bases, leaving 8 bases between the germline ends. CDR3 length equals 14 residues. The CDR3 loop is CASSKGFSGNTIYF. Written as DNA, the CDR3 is TGTGCCAGCAGCAAGGGGTTCTCTGGAAACACCATATATTTT.

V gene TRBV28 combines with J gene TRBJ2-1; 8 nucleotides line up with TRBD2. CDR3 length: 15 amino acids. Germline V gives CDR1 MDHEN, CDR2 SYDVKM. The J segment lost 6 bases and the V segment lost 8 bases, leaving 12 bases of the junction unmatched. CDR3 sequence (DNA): TGTGCCAGCCGAACATCGGGACTAGGACCCAATGAGCAGTTCTTC. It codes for CASRTSGLGPNEQFF.

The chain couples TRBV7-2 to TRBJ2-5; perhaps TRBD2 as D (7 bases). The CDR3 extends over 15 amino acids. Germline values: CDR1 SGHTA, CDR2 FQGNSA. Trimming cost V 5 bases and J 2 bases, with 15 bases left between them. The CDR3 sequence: CASSPQRGGQETQYF. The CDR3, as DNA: TGTGCCAGCAGCCCCCAGAGGGGGGGGCAAGAGACCCAGTACTTC.

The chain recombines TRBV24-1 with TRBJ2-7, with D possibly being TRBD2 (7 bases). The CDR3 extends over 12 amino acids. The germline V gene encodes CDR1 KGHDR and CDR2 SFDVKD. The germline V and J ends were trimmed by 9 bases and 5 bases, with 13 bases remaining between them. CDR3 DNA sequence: TGTGCCACCTCGGGGGGCTACAACGAGCAGTACTTC. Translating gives CATSGGYNEQYF.

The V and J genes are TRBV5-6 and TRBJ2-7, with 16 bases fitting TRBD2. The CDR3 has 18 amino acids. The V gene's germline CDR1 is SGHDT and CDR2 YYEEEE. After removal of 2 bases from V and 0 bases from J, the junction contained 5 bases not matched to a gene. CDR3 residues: CASSFLGTSGGVSYEQYF. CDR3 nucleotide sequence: TGTGCCAGCAGCTTCTTAGGGACTAGCGGGGGGGTCTCCTACGAGCAGTACTTC.

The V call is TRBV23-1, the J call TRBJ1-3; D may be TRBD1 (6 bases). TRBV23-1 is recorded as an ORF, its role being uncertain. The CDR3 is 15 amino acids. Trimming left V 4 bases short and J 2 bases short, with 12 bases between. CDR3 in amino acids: CASSRKQGPGNTIYF. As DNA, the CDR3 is TGCGCCAGCAGTCGCAAACAGGGTCCTGGAAACACCATATATTTT.

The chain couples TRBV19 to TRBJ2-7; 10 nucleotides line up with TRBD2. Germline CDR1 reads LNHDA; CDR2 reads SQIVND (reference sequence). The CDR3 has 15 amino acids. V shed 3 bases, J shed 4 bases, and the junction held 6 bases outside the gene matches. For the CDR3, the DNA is TGTGCCAGTAGTATGACCGGGACTAGCGAGTACGAGCAGTACTTC. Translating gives CASSMTGTSEYEQYF.